There are a few counts of the clone carrying this T cell receptor delta chain. This probably arose from a read error, given a far larger clone one base away. This CDR3 is also generated by other DNA sequences in the sample. TCRdb reprocessed the reads through CATT. The sample includes a few thousand delta-chain clones, more than 6% of them seen just once. This entry comes from a study of gamma-delta chains in newborns, infants, children. Whole-study context: Microbial exposure reportedly drives polyclonal innate γδ T cell expansion after birth.

Germline CDR1 GEAIGNYY, CDR2 EKD. CDR3 length equals 20 residues. V gave up 3 bases and J gave up 0 bases; unmatched junction bases: 11. This TCR was sampled from a child who was a newborn, infant or young child, either healthy, febrile or measles-vaccinated (not recorded which). The rearrangement joins TRDV2 to TRDJ3; TRDD3 matches at 9 bases. The sequencing sample was made of blood. This CDR3 is CACDALLGDTRSWDTRQMFF. The CDR3 nucleotides read TGTGCCTGTGACGCCCTACTGGGGGACACACGCTCCTGGGACACCCGACAGATGTTTTTC.